The T cell receptor beta chain described here comes from a study of response to subunit inactivated influenza vaccine. Findings and limits, study-wide: Only a handful of new T cells, the authors suggested, are recruited with each seasonal influenza vaccination.

TCRdb passed the RT-PCR reads through MiXCR, listing each CDR3 protein once. The table includes about 650,000 distinct CDR3 sequences, 12% to 15% detected once. Germline CDR1 reads DFQATT; CDR2 reads SNEGSKA (reference sequence). The length of the CDR3 is 15 residues. V was clipped by 0 bases and J by 5 bases; unmatched bases: 9. Details on this clonotype: What it recognizes is unknown.

The sample consisted of PBMCs from blood, taken 14 days before vaccination. V gene TRBV20-1 combines with J gene TRBJ1-2; TRBD1 aligns across 7 bases. The sequence was obtained from a man in his fifties who received an inactivated influenza vaccine. The CDR3 loop is CSARDVGQGGYGYTF. Here the CDR3 DNA reads TGCAGTGCTAGAGATGTGGGGCAGGGGGGATATGGCTACACCTTC.